Presented here are 21 T cell receptor beta chains from one specimen sequenced in a study of blood T cell repertoires in COVID-19. Data came from immunoSEQ multiplex PCR; TCRdb stores just in-frame clones and leaves some out. The top ten clones hold approximately 7.9% of a sample with under 250,000 clones, about 85% of them seen once. The sequenced material came from peripheral blood. These receptors were taken from a woman aged 80 or over with acute or convalescent COVID-19.

This sequence joins TRBV28 and TRBJ1-4, with 9 bases fitting TRBD1. Germline V gene data show CDR1 as MDHEN and CDR2 as SYDVKM. This CDR3 spans 13 amino acids. Trimming took 5 bases from V and 11 from J; bases not matched to a gene: 6. The CDR3, as DNA: TGTGCCAGCAGTAACTACAGGGGGCTGAAACTGTTTTTT. Its translation is CASSNYRGLKLFF.

The V and J genes are TRBV18 and TRBJ2-4, with a weak D call TRBD1 (6 bases). The CDR3 totals 17 residues. Between the trimmed V and J ends, which lost 1 base and 0 bases, there was a span of 13 bases. From germline, CDR1 is KGHSH and CDR2 LQKENI. The CDR3 coding sequence is TGTGCCAGCTCACCACTAGTTACAGGGTTAGCCAAAAACATTCAGTACTTC. Its translation: CASSPLVTGLAKNIQYF.

This clone was seen once. The chain has TRBV4-1 and TRBJ2-7; TRBD1 aligns across 10 bases. Trimming took 4 bases from V and 6 from J; bases not matched to a gene: 9. Germline lookup yields CDR1 MGHRA and CDR2 YSYEKL. The CDR3 consists of 15 residues. CDR3 sequence (DNA): TGCGCCAGCAGCCGGCTGACAGGGGGCTTTCCCGAGCAGTACTTC. Encoded protein: CASSRLTGGFPEQYF.

V is TRBV4-1 and J is TRBJ2-1; 8 positions agree with TRBD2. The germline V gene has CDR1 MGHRA and CDR2 YSYEKL. The CDR3 is 17 residues long. Trimming removed 3 bases from V and 2 bases from J; junction bases left unmatched: 9. The CDR3 is CASSQDPLREAYNEQFF. Written as DNA, the CDR3 is TGCGCCAGCAGCCAGGACCCTTTGCGGGAGGCCTACAATGAGCAGTTCTTC.

The rearrangement links TRBV11-1 to TRBJ1-2; D is unresolved. V was trimmed by 3 bases and J by 0 bases, leaving 11 bases between them. Germline V CDR1 and CDR2: SGHAT, FQDESV (reference sequence). This CDR3 has 15 residues. CDR3 coding DNA: TGTGCCAGCAGCTTGTCCGACACGACTAACTATGGCTACACCTTC. Its translation is CASSLSDTTNYGYTF.

The chain carries TRBV4-1 and TRBJ1-1, with D unresolved. Germline V lookup: CDR1 MGHRA, CDR2 YSYEKL. Trimming took off 1 base at V and 5 bases at J, with 17 bases between the two ends. This CDR3 is built from 16 residues. The CDR3 is CASSQVLSSGFTEAFF. The CDR3 DNA is TGCGCCAGCAGCCAAGTTCTCTCGAGTGGTTTTACTGAAGCTTTCTTT.

The chain has TRBV6-5 and TRBJ2-5, with TRBD1 as a possible D gene (7 bases). The CDR3 is made up of 16 amino acids. Trimming stripped 2 bases from V and 5 bases from J, with 18 bases between. Germline assignment: CDR1 MNHEY and CDR2 SVGAGI. CDR3 region: CASSYGSGGRGETQYF. DNA for the CDR3: TGTGCCAGCAGTTACGGTTCAGGGGGGCGCGGGGAGACCCAGTACTTC.

V gene TRBV5-1 combines with J gene TRBJ2-7; 7 bases align to TRBD1. The CDR3 runs 14 residues. Losses at the gene ends were 4 bases for V and 2 bases for J; bases not matched to a gene: 6. In germline, CDR1 is SGHRS, CDR2 YFSETQ. In DNA form, the CDR3 reads TGCGCCAGCAGCCCCGGGACAGTTCCCTACGAGCAGTACTTC. This encodes CASSPGTVPYEQYF.

The chain employs TRBV28 and TRBJ2-7; 10 bases are a match to TRBD2. CDR1 and CDR2 from the germline V gene are MDHEN and SYDVKM. Trimming cost V 5 bases and J 0 bases; bases outside gene matches: 7. This CDR3 is 16 amino acids long. For the CDR3, the DNA is TGTGCCAGCAGTCGAGGACTAGCGGCTAACTCCTACGAGCAGTACTTC. Translation gives CASSRGLAANSYEQYF.

The chain combines TRBV14 with TRBJ2-3; 8 positions match TRBD2. The CDR3 covers 16 residues. V lost 2 bases, J lost 2 bases, and 6 bases stayed unmatched. Germline-derived CDR1 and CDR2 are SGHDN and FVKESK. The CDR3 reads CASSQFRTSNTDTQYF. CDR3 nucleotides: TGTGCCAGCAGCCAATTCAGGACTAGCAACACAGATACGCAGTATTTT.

The chain recombines TRBV7-2 with TRBJ2-3, with TRBD2 matching 7 bases. V was clipped by 2 bases and J by 10 bases; unmatched bases: 15. The germline V gene has CDR1 SGHTA and CDR2 FQGNSA. The CDR3 extends over 16 amino acids. The DNA for the CDR3 is TGTGCCAGCAGCTTACAGGGACCTGGGACTACGATTCCGCAGTATTTT. It yields the protein CASSLQGPGTTIPQYF.

V gene TRBV7-2 combines with J gene TRBJ2-5; TRBD2 matches 7 bases. Losses at the gene ends were 5 bases for V and 5 bases for J; bases not matched to a gene: 11. The CDR3 spans 15 residues. CDR1 is SGHTA and CDR2 is FQGNSA in the germline V gene. The CDR3 DNA is TGTGCCAGCAGCGCCAGTTTGGGGGGGTTGGAGACCCAGTACTTC. Protein sequence: CASSASLGGLETQYF.

This clone was recorded a few times. The chain combines TRBV3-1 (or the pseudogene TRBV3-2) with TRBJ2-7, with a weak D call TRBD1 (7 bases). V gave up 5 bases and J gave up 2 bases, with 13 bases separating them. The CDR3 contains 14 residues. In germline, CDR1 is LGHDT, CDR2 YNNKEL (reference sequence). The CDR3 here is CASSGGGSTYEQYF. In DNA, the CDR3 is TGTGCCAGCAGCGGAGGGGGCTCAACCTACGAGCAGTACTTC.

V gene TRBV28 combines with J gene TRBJ2-7; D is unresolved. Germline lookup yields CDR1 MDHEN and CDR2 SYDVKM. V gave up 5 bases and J gave up 6 bases, with 11 bases separating them. CDR3 length: 12 amino acids. In DNA form, the CDR3 reads TGTGCCAGCAGTATGGGTCGGAGCGAGCAGTACTTC. Translation gives CASSMGRSEQYF. Drawing the rest from reference TRBV28 and TRBJ2-7, the complete variable domain is DVKVTQSSRYLVKRTGEKVFLECVQDMDHENMFWYRQDPGLGLRLIYFSYDVKMKEKGDIPEGYSVSREKKERFSLILESASTNQTSMYLCASSMGRSEQYFGPGTRLTVT.

The chain combines TRBV14 with TRBJ2-7; D ambiguous. Trimming took off 4 bases at V and 0 bases at J, with 13 bases between the two ends. The CDR3 runs 15 residues. Looked up from germline, CDR1 is SGHDN and CDR2 is FVKESK. The CDR3 DNA sequence: TGTGCCAGCAGCCTAACAGCTTCCCCCTCCTACGAGCAGTACTTC. Amino acids: CASSLTASPSYEQYF.

This clone showed up just once. This chain connects TRBV10-3 to TRBJ2-2; TRBD2 matches 7 bases. The germline V gene encodes CDR1 ENHRY and CDR2 SYGVKD. This CDR3 region has 14 residues. J lost 4 bases, V lost 11 bases, and 10 bases had no gene match. This CDR3 is CAVGGRLGTGELFF. As DNA, the CDR3 is TGTGCCGTCGGGGGGAGGCTCGGCACCGGGGAGCTGTTTTTT.

The V and J genes are TRBV19 and TRBJ1-5; TRBD1 matches 10 bases. The CDR3 totals 16 residues. Germline loops: CDR1 LNHDA, CDR2 SQIVND (reference sequence). V lost 6 bases and J lost 1; bases outside the gene matches: 6. The CDR3 protein is CASRTWGQGSNQPQHF. Written as DNA, the CDR3 is TGTGCCAGTAGAACTTGGGGACAGGGGAGCAATCAGCCCCAGCATTTT. The full variable domain, completed using reference TRBV19 and TRBJ1-5, is DGGITQSPKYLFRKEGQNVTLSCEQNLNHDAMYWYRQDPGQGLRLIYYSQIVNDFQKGDIAEGYSVSREKKESFPLTVTSAQKNPTAFYLCASRTWGQGSNQPQHFGDGTRLSIL.

The chain combines TRBV7-9 with TRBJ2-2; 7 nucleotides line up with TRBD2. In germline, CDR1 is SEHNR, CDR2 FQNEAQ (reference sequence). CDR3 size: 16 residues. The junction had 3 bases not matched to a gene; V was cut back by 1 base and J by 1 base. CDR3 region: CASSLGRGENTGELFF. The CDR3 DNA reads TGTGCCAGCAGCTTAGGCCGGGGGGAGAACACCGGGGAGCTGTTTTTT. The full variable domain, in which reference TRBV7-9 and TRBJ2-2 provide the parts outside the CDR3, is DTGVSQNPRHKITKRGQNVTFRCDPISEHNRLYWYRQTLGQGPEFLTYFQNEAQLEKSRLLSDRFSAERPKGSFSTLEIQRTEQGDSAMYLCASSLGRGENTGELFFGEGSRLTVL.

The chain is built from TRBV19 and TRBJ1-6; D call uncertain. V lost 7 bases and J lost 5, with 12 bases in between. Germline CDR1 LNHDA, CDR2 SQIVND (reference sequence). This CDR3 region has 14 residues. CDR3 region: CASTRYPDNSPLHF. CDR3 bases: TGTGCCAGTACGAGGTACCCGGATAATTCACCCCTCCACTTT.

The chain links TRBV5-1 to TRBJ1-6; D gene unclear. V gave up 0 bases and J gave up 7 bases, with 14 bases separating them. The length of the CDR3 is 16 residues. Germline-derived CDR1 and CDR2 are SGHRS and YFSETQ. The chain's CDR3 is CASSLAQLTRNSPLHF. The CDR3, as DNA: TGCGCCAGCAGCTTGGCGCAATTAACCAGGAATTCACCCCTCCACTTT.

The chain couples TRBV5-4 to TRBJ2-5; TRBD1 matches at 7 bases. V shed 3 bases, J shed 2 bases, and the junction held 7 bases outside the gene matches. The CDR3 runs to 15 residues. Germline V CDR1 and CDR2: SGHNT, YYREEE (reference sequence). DNA for the CDR3: TGTGCCAGCAGCTACTACGTGGGACAGCAAGAGACCCAGTACTTC. The encoded protein is CASSYYVGQQETQYF.